This T cell receptor (delta chain) originates from a study of Vδ1+ human thymocytes. Study-wide points: Thymic TRG and TRD repertoires appeared highly polyclonal, with Gaussian CDR3 length distributions.

This clone was observed a few times. What it binds is unknown. The template was reverse-transcribed extracted RNA. CDR3 amplicons came from multiplex PCR with pooled V-gene forward and constant-region reverse primers. TCRdb reanalysed the multiplex PCR reads with CATT. The table lists roughly 55,000 delta-chain clones, roughly 15% of them singletons. Germline loops: CDR1 TSWWSYY, CDR2 QGS. This CDR3 has 19 residues. The V end was cut by 1 base, the J end by 3 bases, with 24 bases between. The chain uses TRDV1 and TRDJ1, with a weak D call TRDD2 (5 bases). This clonotype was obtained from a boy younger than two who had congenital heart surgery. Sequenced: Vdelta1+ gamma-delta thymocytes from the thymus. The subset was: FACS-sorted CD3+ TCRalphabeta- TCRVdelta1+ TCRVdelta2- thymocytes. Here the CDR3 reads CALGERLLPRMIGPDKLIF. The DNA for the CDR3 is TGTGCTCTTGGGGAACGCCTACTTCCCCGGATGATCGGCCCCGATAAACTCATCTTT.